The 23 T cell receptor beta chains below come from one sample, sequenced in a study of memory CD4+ T cells and cytomegalovirus serostatus. TCRdb's table, derived via immunoSEQ multiplex PCR, lists solely in-frame clones and lacks some. The sample holds approximately 70,000 clones, about 76% seen once. Single viable CD3+CD4+CD8-CD45RO+ cells were sorted as the memory CD4+ T cells. Sequenced input: memory CD4+ T cells from blood. The receptors originated from an adult in good health and CMV-seropositive.

This clone was observed a few times. The rearrangement uses TRBV11-2 and TRBJ1-1; D is unresolved. The CDR3 is 13 residues long. CDR1 SGHAT and CDR2 FQNNGV come from the germline V gene. Trimming removed 4 bases at V and 3 bases at J, with 9 bases between. The CDR3 DNA reads as TGTGCCAGCAGCTCCGGCGGGGACACTGAAGCTTTCTTT. The encoded protein is CASSSGGDTEAFF.

V gene TRBV6-5 combines with J gene TRBJ1-6, with D hard to call. CDR3 length: 14 amino acids. Looked up from germline, CDR1 is MNHEY and CDR2 is SVGAGI. V was cut by 6 bases and J by 10 bases, with 16 bases left in between. CDR3 sequence (DNA): TGTGCCAGCAGCGATGTGGGCTCAGAATCACCCCTCCACTTT. The encoded protein is CASSDVGSESPLHF.

The rearrangement links TRBV5-4 to TRBJ2-3; perhaps TRBD2 as D (7 bases). With 1 base removed from V and 4 bases from J, the gap between germline ends came to 16 bases. The CDR3 has 16 residues. Germline lookup yields CDR1 SGHNT and CDR2 YYREEE (reference sequence). CDR3: CASSLSRGAEADTQYF. The CDR3 bases are TGTGCCAGCAGCTTGAGTCGGGGGGCTGAGGCAGATACGCAGTATTTT.

This clone was found once. The J gene is TRBJ2-2, the V gene TRBV25-1; the match to TRBD1 covers 7 bases. This CDR3 has 15 amino acids. Germline values: CDR1 MGHDK, CDR2 SYGVNS. J lost 4 bases, V lost 5 bases, and 7 bases had no gene match. The chain's CDR3 is CASSLQGFGTGELFF. The CDR3 DNA reads as TGTGCCAGCAGTCTACAGGGGTTTGGCACCGGGGAGCTGTTTTTT.

The rearrangement uses TRBV29-1 and TRBJ2-5; TRBD1 is a possible D gene (6 bases). V shed 7 bases and J shed 5 bases, with 14 bases lying between them. The CDR3 is made up of 12 amino acids. Germline values: CDR1 SQVTM, CDR2 ANQGSEA. The CDR3 is CSGGRGRETQYF. The CDR3 nucleotides are TGCAGCGGGGGCAGGGGTAGGGAGACCCAGTACTTC.

V usage is TRBV4-1 and J usage is TRBJ2-3; perhaps TRBD1 as D (5 bases). The CDR3 contains 15 residues. The ends were cut back, 3 bases at V and 4 bases at J, with 14 bases in the middle. Germline assignment: CDR1 MGHRA and CDR2 YSYEKL. The CDR3 loop is CASSHGSWGPDTQYF. For the CDR3, the DNA is TGCGCCAGCAGCCACGGGTCTTGGGGCCCAGATACGCAGTATTTT.

This chain joins TRBV28 and TRBJ1-2; D may be TRBD1 (5 bases). The CDR3 length is 13 residues. Deletions cut 6 bases from V and 3 bases from J, with 11 bases between. Germline CDR1 MDHEN, CDR2 SYDVKM. DNA of the CDR3: TGTGCCAGCAGCCCACAGGTCTACTATGGCTACACCTTC. This codes for CASSPQVYYGYTF.

The rearrangement uses TRBV29-1 and TRBJ1-2; D perhaps matches TRBD1 (6 bases). CDR1 and CDR2 (germline): SQVTM, ANQGSEA. V shed 5 bases and J shed 8 bases, with 15 bases lying between them. This CDR3 comprises 12 residues. The CDR3 region is CSVYEGEAGYTF. CDR3 nucleotide sequence: TGCAGCGTTTACGAGGGGGAAGCGGGCTACACCTTC. Supplemented by reference TRBV29-1 and TRBJ1-2, the full variable domain reads SAVISQKPSRDICQRGTSLTIQCQVDSQVTMMFWYRQQPGQSLTLIATANQGSEATYESGFVIDKFPISRPNLTFSTLTVSNMSPEDSSIYLCSVYEGEAGYTFGSGTRLTVV.

The rearrangement uses TRBV6-1 and TRBJ2-3, with D perhaps TRBD2 (6 bases). The V end was cut by 2 bases, the J end by 1 base, with 13 bases between. The CDR3 length is 16 residues. Germline assignment: CDR1 MNHNS and CDR2 SASEGT. The CDR3 DNA reads as TGTGCCAGCAGTGAACTTACCGGGAGAGGCACAGATACGCAGTATTTT. Its translation: CASSELTGRGTDTQYF.

The chain employs TRBV28 and TRBJ2-3; D unclear. The V end was cut by 2 bases, the J end by 5 bases, with 8 bases between. CDR3 length: 13 amino acids. Germline CDR1 reads MDHEN; CDR2 reads SYDVKM. In DNA, the CDR3 is TGTGCCAGCAGTTTACCGGTTAAAGATACGCAGTATTTT. Protein: CASSLPVKDTQYF. The full variable domain, rest sourced from reference TRBV28 and TRBJ2-3, is DVKVTQSSRYLVKRTGEKVFLECVQDMDHENMFWYRQDPGLGLRLIYFSYDVKMKEKGDIPEGYSVSREKKERFSLILESASTNQTSMYLCASSLPVKDTQYFGPGTRLTVL.

This clone has a single count. V usage is TRBV7-2 and J usage is TRBJ2-5; possibly TRBD2 for D (5 bases). The CDR3 covers 15 residues. Germline CDR1 is SGHTA and CDR2 is FQGNSA. Trimming pared 5 bases from V and 2 bases from J, leaving 15 bases between. The CDR3 loop reads CASSNPSRKQETQYF. The CDR3 DNA follows: TGTGCCAGCAGCAACCCTAGCCGGAAGCAAGAGACCCAGTACTTC.

The chain employs TRBV10-2 and TRBJ2-7, with 7 bases matching TRBD1. V trimming: 3 bases; J trimming: 1 base; junction bases outside the gene matches: 6. This CDR3 contains 15 residues. Germline CDR1 WSHSY, CDR2 SAAADI. The CDR3: CASSDPGTVSYEQYF. The CDR3 bases are TGCGCCAGCAGTGATCCAGGGACAGTTTCCTACGAGCAGTACTTC.

The rearrangement joins TRBV19 to TRBJ2-3; D unclear. Germline V gene sequence: CDR1 LNHDA, CDR2 SQIVND (reference sequence). V lost 5 bases and J lost 4, with 13 bases in between. This CDR3 is 14 amino acids long. CDR3 coding DNA: TGTGCCAGTAGTGAGACCCTAATGGCAGATACGCAGTATTTT. This encodes CASSETLMADTQYF.

This clone was counted once. This chain connects TRBV7-2 to TRBJ1-1; TRBD1 might be the D (6 bases). Trimming removed 1 base at V and 10 bases at J, with 19 bases between. Germline CDR1 and CDR2: SGHTA and FQGNSA. The CDR3 spans 15 residues. In DNA, the CDR3 is TGTGCCAGCAGCTTAGTCCGACGGACAGAGGAACGAGCTTTCTTT. Protein sequence: CASSLVRRTEERAFF.

J is TRBJ1-6 and V is TRBV6-5; 9 bases are shared with TRBD1. CDR3 length equals 14 residues. Trimming removed 6 bases from V and 9 bases from J; junction bases left unmatched: 6. Germline CDR1 is MNHEY and CDR2 is SVGAGI. The DNA for the CDR3 is TGTGCCAGCAGACGACAGGGGGTACCTTCACCCCTCCACTTT. Translating gives CASRRQGVPSPLHF.

This clone was picked up one time. This chain links TRBV6-5 with TRBJ1-2; D unresolved. The V gene's germline CDR1 is MNHEY and CDR2 SVGAGI. V dropped 5 bases and J dropped 2 bases, with 9 bases sitting between them. This CDR3 has 13 amino acids. The CDR3 reads CASSRVPNYGYTF. The CDR3 region has the DNA TGTGCCAGCAGTCGGGTCCCAAACTATGGCTACACCTTC.

The CDR3 loop is CASSNMQGGGYTF. DNA of the CDR3: TGTGCCAGCAGCAATATGCAGGGAGGAGGCTACACCTTC. The chain is built from TRBV2 and TRBJ1-2, with D possibly TRBD1 on 5 matching bases. CDR1 is SNHLY and CDR2 is FYNNEI in the germline V gene. V shed 6 bases and J shed 8 bases, with 16 bases lying between them. The CDR3 consists of 13 residues.

The chain is built from TRBV5-1 and TRBJ1-1; D possibly corresponds to TRBD1 (5 bases). V lost 2 bases to trimming and J lost 3 bases, with 17 bases between them. Germline V CDR1 and CDR2: SGHRS, YFSETQ. The CDR3 is made up of 16 amino acids. CDR3 residues: CASSFLSRGEDTEAFF. DNA of the CDR3: TGCGCCAGCAGCTTTTTATCCCGGGGCGAGGACACTGAAGCTTTCTTT.

The chain combines TRBV11-2 with TRBJ2-5; D might be TRBD1 or TRBD2, each matching 7 bases. Trimming left V 0 bases short and J 4 bases short, with 15 bases between. CDR3 length: 16 residues. Germline V lookup: CDR1 SGHAT, CDR2 FQNNGV. CDR3 nucleotides: TGTGCCAGCAGCTTAGATCGGGCAGGGGGGGCAGAGACCCAGTACTTC. Translating gives CASSLDRAGGAETQYF. Full variable domain (remainder filled in from reference TRBV11-2 and TRBJ2-5): EAGVAQSPRYKIIEKRQSVAFWCNPISGHATLYWYQQILGQGPKLLIQFQNNGVVDDSQLPKDRFSAERLKGVDSTLKIQPAKLEDSAVYLCASSLDRAGGAETQYFGPGTRLLVL.

V gene TRBV20-1 combines with J gene TRBJ2-7, with a possible D match to TRBD1 (6 bases). The CDR3 runs to 11 residues. Between the trimmed V and J ends, which lost 5 bases and 4 bases, there was a span of 9 bases. The germline CDR1 and CDR2 sequences are DFQATT and SNEGSKA (reference sequence). This CDR3 reads CSADRFYEQYF. The CDR3 DNA follows: TGCAGTGCTGACAGGTTTTACGAGCAGTACTTC.

This clone was found many times. The sample has other DNA sequences that encode this CDR3 too. The V and J genes are TRBV5-1 and TRBJ1-1; perhaps TRBD1 as D (6 bases). Trimming left V 1 base short and J 5 bases short, with 9 bases between. CDR1 and CDR2 from the germline V gene are SGHRS and YFSETQ. The CDR3 has 13 amino acids. CDR3 sequence reads: CASSLRGGTEAFF. CDR3 nucleotide sequence: TGCGCCAGCAGCTTGAGGGGGGGAACTGAAGCTTTCTTT.

The chain links TRBV11-1 to TRBJ2-7; D is unresolved. The germline V gene has CDR1 SGHAT and CDR2 FQDESV (reference sequence). CDR3 length equals 12 residues. Trimming removed 4 bases at V and 6 bases at J, with 10 bases between. The CDR3 spells CASSSKASEQYF. The CDR3, as DNA: TGTGCCAGCAGCTCGAAGGCCAGCGAGCAGTACTTC.

V and J are TRBV19 and TRBJ2-2; D not resolved. CDR1 is LNHDA, CDR2 SQIVND, per germline (reference sequence). The CDR3 sequence is 14 residues long. V was clipped by 5 bases and J by 4 bases, with 11 bases between them. The CDR3 region is CASSHWTGTGELFF. CDR3 sequence (DNA): TGTGCCAGTAGTCATTGGACGGGCACCGGGGAGCTGTTTTTT.